Included here is one TCR beta chain sequence, with context. PCR was performed a second time for about 7 to 11 cycles using a sample-barcoded 5' primer and a J-beta primer mix. Via MiXCR, TCRdb re-called the 5' RACE reads, giving one row per CDR3 protein. The sample has 780,000 or so distinct CDR3 sequences; approximately 53% are singletons. CDR3 length: 12 amino acids. V was cut by 6 bases and J by 7 bases, with 11 bases left in between. This sample is part of a study of blood T cells in healthy people across ages. Specimen: blood. The chain recombines TRBV12-3 or TRBV12-4 with TRBJ2-3; D ambiguous. The TCR was taken from a man aged 40-55 years in good health. The CDR3 loop is CASRFEANTQYF. For the CDR3, the DNA is TGTGCCAGCAGATTCGAGGCAAATACGCAGTATTTT.